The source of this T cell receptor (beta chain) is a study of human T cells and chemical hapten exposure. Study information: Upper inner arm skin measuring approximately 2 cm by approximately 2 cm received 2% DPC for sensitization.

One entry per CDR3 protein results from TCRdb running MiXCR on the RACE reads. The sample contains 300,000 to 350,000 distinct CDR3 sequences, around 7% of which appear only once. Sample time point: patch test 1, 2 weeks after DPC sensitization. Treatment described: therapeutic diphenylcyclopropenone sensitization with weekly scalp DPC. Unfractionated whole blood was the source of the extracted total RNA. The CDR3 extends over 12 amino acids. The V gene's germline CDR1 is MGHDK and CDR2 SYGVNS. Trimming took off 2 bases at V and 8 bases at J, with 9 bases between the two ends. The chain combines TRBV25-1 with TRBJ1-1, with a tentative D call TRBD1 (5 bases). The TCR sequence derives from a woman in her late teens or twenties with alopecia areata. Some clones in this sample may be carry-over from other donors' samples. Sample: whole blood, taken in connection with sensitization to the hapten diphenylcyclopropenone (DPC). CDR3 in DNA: TGTGCCAGCAGTGAAGGGGCCCTCGAAGCTTTCTTT. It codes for CASSEGALEAFF.